The 14 T cell receptor beta chains below were found in one sample sequenced in a study of vaccination effects on CD4 cells after COVID-19. The table came from immunoSEQ multiplex PCR; TCRdb's copy has only in-frame clones and leaves some out. Here the sample spans some 30,000 clones, about four fifths being singletons. Before sequencing, viral peptide pools were used by the ViraFEST assay to expand antigen-specific CD4+ T cells. Investigators separated out CD4+ T cells once about eleven days of culture had passed. Participants completed two doses of the BNT162b2 or mRNA-1273 vaccine. These receptors' targets are unknown. Source: CD4+ T cells from PBMCs cultured with HCoV-NL63 spike peptides, taken after COVID-19 vaccination. The receptors here all came from a human donor who received a COVID-19 vaccine. Some clones in this sample may be carry-over from other donors' samples.

The CDR3 sequence is CASSVQYQETQYF. As DNA, the CDR3 is TGTGCCAGTAGCGTACAGTACCAAGAGACCCAGTACTTC. This sequence joins TRBV19 and TRBJ2-5; the D is unclear. The CDR3 sequence is 13 residues long. Germline CDR1 LNHDA, CDR2 SQIVND (reference sequence). V lost 6 bases and J 0 bases, leaving 8 bases between the germline ends.

J is TRBJ1-4 and V is TRBV13; tentatively, D is TRBD1 (6 bases). CDR1 and CDR2 (germline): PRHDT, FYEKMQ (reference sequence). Trimming stripped 5 bases from V and 0 bases from J, with 16 bases between. The CDR3 loop spans 17 amino acids. The CDR3 here is CASSPGPWTATNEKLFF. The CDR3 DNA reads as TGTGCCAGCAGCCCTGGCCCGTGGACAGCAACTAATGAAAAACTGTTTTTT.

The chain couples TRBV2 to TRBJ1-6; D call uncertain. The V and J ends lost 7 bases and 8 bases respectively, with 12 bases between them. The CDR3 totals 13 residues. CDR1 is SNHLY and CDR2 is FYNNEI in the germline V gene. For the CDR3, the DNA is TGTGCCAGCACTATCATGGGCGATTCACCCCTCCACTTT. Translation: CASTIMGDSPLHF.

The chain uses TRBV7-3 and TRBJ2-1; D ambiguous. Germline loops: CDR1 SGHTA, CDR2 FQGTGA. This CDR3 is 13 amino acids long. Trimming took off 5 bases at V and 7 bases at J, with 12 bases between the two ends. The CDR3 reads CASSRYGPNEQFF. CDR3 in DNA: TGTGCCAGCAGCAGGTACGGCCCGAATGAGCAGTTCTTC.

The genes are TRBV5-5 and TRBJ1-5, with D possibly TRBD1 on 6 matching bases. CDR1 SGHKS and CDR2 YYEKEE come from the germline V gene (reference sequence). The CDR3 consists of 13 residues. V gave up 4 bases and J gave up 6 bases, with 11 bases separating them. Written as DNA, the CDR3 is TGTGCCAGCAGCGTAAGAGGGGGTCAGCCCCAGCATTTT. It encodes CASSVRGGQPQHF.

The V and J genes are TRBV2 and TRBJ1-1, with D possibly matching TRBD1 (5 bases). This CDR3 spans 12 amino acids. Germline CDR1 is SNHLY and CDR2 is FYNNEI. Trimming took off 7 bases at V and 10 bases at J, with 16 bases between the two ends. CDR3 sequence (DNA): TGTGCCAGCAAACCCCCCGGGGGAAGAGCTTTCTTT. Protein: CASKPPGGRAFF.

The J gene is TRBJ2-2, the V gene TRBV3-1 (or the pseudogene TRBV3-2), with D possibly being TRBD1 (5 bases). CDR1 LGHDT and CDR2 YNNKEL come from the germline V gene (reference sequence). The CDR3 consists of 16 residues. Trimming removed 3 bases at V and 6 bases at J, with 17 bases between. CDR3 sequence (DNA): TGTGCCAGCAGCCAGTACACTAACATCAGGGCCGGGGAGCTGTTTTTT. Its protein product is CASSQYTNIRAGELFF.

V gene TRBV24-1 combines with J gene TRBJ2-3; D call uncertain. There are 13 residues in the CDR3. Germline-derived CDR1 and CDR2 are KGHDR and SFDVKD. Between the trimmed V and J ends, which lost 9 bases and 3 bases, there was a span of 12 bases. Here the CDR3 reads CATRGETTDTQYF. DNA for the CDR3: TGTGCCACCCGAGGTGAGACGACAGATACGCAGTATTTT.

The J gene is TRBJ1-2, the V gene TRBV25-1; D not certain. Germline V gene data show CDR1 as MGHDK and CDR2 as SYGVNS. The V end lost 3 bases, the J end lost 2 bases, and 13 bases lay between the germline ends. The CDR3 runs 15 residues. The CDR3 DNA reads TGTGCCAGCAGTGAGTCCGGAGGACGAAACTATGGCTACACCTTC. Amino acid sequence: CASSESGGRNYGYTF.

The V and J genes are TRBV6-5 and TRBJ1-3; 8 bases agree with TRBD1. Trimming removed 5 bases from V and 4 bases from J; junction bases left unmatched: 4. The CDR3 contains 14 residues. Germline loops: CDR1 MNHEY, CDR2 SVGAGI. CDR3: CASSRQGSGNTIYF. The CDR3 DNA sequence: TGTGCCAGCAGTCGACAGGGGTCGGGAAACACCATATATTTT.

This sequence joins TRBV6-5 and TRBJ1-3, with D unresolved. The CDR3 is made up of 13 amino acids. CDR1 and CDR2 (germline): MNHEY, SVGAGI. Trimming removed 7 bases from V and 4 bases from J, with 11 bases in between. The CDR3 DNA follows: TGTGCCAGCAAGTGGGAGGGCGGAAACACCATATATTTT. It yields the protein CASKWEGGNTIYF.

This chain uses TRBV18 with TRBJ1-2; D perhaps matches TRBD1 (5 bases). V was pared by 3 bases and J by 4 bases, with 15 bases between. Looked up from germline, CDR1 is KGHSH and CDR2 is LQKENI. This CDR3 has 15 residues. The CDR3 loop reads CASSPPGATSYGYTF. The CDR3 nucleotides are TGTGCCAGCTCACCTCCTGGGGCCACAAGCTATGGCTACACCTTC.

The chain combines TRBV19 with TRBJ1-1; D is uncertain. The V and J ends lost 9 bases and 6 bases respectively, with 17 bases between them. The CDR3 has 13 residues. Germline values: CDR1 LNHDA, CDR2 SQIVND (reference sequence). CDR3 region: CARGAPEWAEAFF. CDR3 coding DNA: TGTGCCAGGGGTGCCCCGGAGTGGGCTGAAGCTTTCTTT.

V and J are TRBV2 and TRBJ2-3; D not resolved. This CDR3 is 12 amino acids long. Deletions cut 6 bases from V and 4 bases from J, with 8 bases between. CDR1 and CDR2 from the germline V gene are SNHLY and FYNNEI. The DNA for the CDR3 is TGTGCCAGCAGGCGCGAGCCAGATACGCAGTATTTT. Translated: CASRREPDTQYF.